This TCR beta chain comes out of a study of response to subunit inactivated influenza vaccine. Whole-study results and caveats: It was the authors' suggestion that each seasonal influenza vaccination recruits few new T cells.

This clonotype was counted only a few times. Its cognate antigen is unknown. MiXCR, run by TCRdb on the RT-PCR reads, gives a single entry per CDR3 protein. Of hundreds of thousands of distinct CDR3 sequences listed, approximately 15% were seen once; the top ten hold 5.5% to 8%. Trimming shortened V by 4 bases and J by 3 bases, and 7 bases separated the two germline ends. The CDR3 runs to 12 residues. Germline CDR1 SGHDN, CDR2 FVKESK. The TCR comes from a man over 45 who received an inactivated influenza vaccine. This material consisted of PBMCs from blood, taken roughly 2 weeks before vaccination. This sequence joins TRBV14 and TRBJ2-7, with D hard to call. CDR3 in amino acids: CASSRSHYEQYF. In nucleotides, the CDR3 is TGTGCCAGCAGCCGATCACACTACGAGCAGTACTTC.